This TCR beta chain was sequenced for a study of T cell repertoires in cytomegalovirus infection. Study context: CMV infection together with matching HLA type was indicated by public TCR beta signatures.

V trimming: 5 bases; J trimming: 7 bases; junction bases outside the gene matches: 7. The CDR3 is made up of 16 amino acids. In germline, CDR1 is MNHNS, CDR2 SASEGT. TCRdb re-derived calls from the reads in MiXCR, one entry per CDR3 protein. The table shows approximately 750,000 distinct CDR3 sequences, with approximately 40% occurring only once. This clonotype has more than one count but fewer than ten. Its antigen is as yet unknown. General study findings and limits: Carriage of CMV together with the relevant HLA was identifiable through cumulative public TCR beta family frequency. HLA-C-restricted CMV-specific TCR beta clonotypes were dominant in the ex vivo response.

This receptor was taken from a human donor in good health (CMV status not recorded). Some clones in this sample may be carry-over from other donors' samples. Sequencing was carried out using PBMCs. The V gene is TRBV6-1, the J gene TRBJ2-1; TRBD2 agrees at 14 bases. In DNA, the CDR3 is TGTGCCAGCAGTCGACTAGCGGGAGGGGGTTCGAATGAGCAGTTCTTC. Its protein is CASSRLAGGGSNEQFF.